The present TCR beta chain was sequenced within a study of blood T cell repertoires in COVID-19 (dated by TCRdb to 2018 to 2020). For the wider study: Collaborator samples came from the United States, Italy and Spain and covered acute and convalescent phases of COVID-19. The material from the prospective study consisted of cDNA or gDNA derived from T cells, B-cell-depleted T cells, or PBMCs. The repertoires were released in a freely available public database intended as a resource for research on the immune response to SARS-CoV-2. Deeply sampled blood TCRbeta repertoires from subjects exposed to, actively infected with, or recovered from COVID-19 were included in the dataset. The samples were drawn from the first 160 participants of the ongoing ImmuneRACE study and from 950 to 1,500 subjects provided by 6 global collaborators. The sample metadata nearly always contained a de-identified subject ID, COVID-19 status, age in years and sex. Where available, HLA class I and class II types were obtained from metadata supplied by the sample provider rather than from assay-based typing.

V loses 10 bases of germline sequence and J loses 2 bases, and the interval between the two ends is 12 bases. Reading the germline V gene gives CDR1 MNHEY and CDR2 SVGAGI. The CDR3 runs 14 amino acids, cysteine and phenylalanine included. The sequence is cut down to CDR3 DNA, 42 bases in frame from base 1. The investigation overall reported the following: The amount of clinical and demographic metadata varied by source and participant and was provided uncurated.

One collaborating source in Seattle enrolled patients while the patients were actively infected and followed the patients over time throughout the course of disease. Collaborating institutions collected whole blood in K2EDTA tubes following their own protocols. Collaborator samples were shipped for TCRbeta analysis as frozen whole blood, isolated PBMCs, or DNA extracted from either sample type. This clone occurred once. What this receptor recognizes is not known. No qualities accompany the bases; no much larger clone lies one base away. The immunoSEQ Assay, a bias-controlled multiplex PCR, was used to amplify TCRbeta CDR3 regions from genomic DNA. In the paper's pipeline: The number of nucleated cells in each sample was estimated by amplification of reference gene primers within the assay. To quantify the absolute abundance of each unique TCRbeta CDR3 rearrangement, sequence reads were collapsed and filtered. For each sample, productive Simpson clonality was calculated as the square root of Simpson's diversity index across productive rearrangements. TCRdb limited this immuneACCESS table to in-frame rearrangements with V and J called. A share of clones is missing; checked studies link under half to unresolved V genes, and the rest is unexplained. V and J calls and clone size are those listed in that table; D and trimming were worked out from the DNA. The sample has about 170,000 clones on record, approximately 85% of them singletons. The top ten hold 6.9% of the sample.

The rearrangement combines TRBV6-5 with TRBJ1-6; TRBD1 might be the D gene, on 6 matching bases. The sample taken for sequencing was peripheral blood. The sequence was obtained from an elderly man with COVID-19, enrolled during active disease. The CDR3 is CATGGGAYNSPLHF. The sequence in DNA is TGTGCCACCGGAGGGGGGGCCTATAATTCACCCCTCCACTTT.